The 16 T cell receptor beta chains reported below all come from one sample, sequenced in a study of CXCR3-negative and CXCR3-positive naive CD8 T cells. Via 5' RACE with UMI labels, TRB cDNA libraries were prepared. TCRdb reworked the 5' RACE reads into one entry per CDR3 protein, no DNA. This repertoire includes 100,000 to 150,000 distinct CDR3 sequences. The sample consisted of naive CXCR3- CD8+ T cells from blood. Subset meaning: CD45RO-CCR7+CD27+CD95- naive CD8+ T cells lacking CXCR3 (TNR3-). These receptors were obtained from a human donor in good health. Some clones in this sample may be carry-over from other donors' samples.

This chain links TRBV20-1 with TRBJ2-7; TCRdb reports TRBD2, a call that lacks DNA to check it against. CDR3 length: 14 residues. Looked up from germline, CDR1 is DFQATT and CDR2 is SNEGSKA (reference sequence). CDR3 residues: CSARAGTSGYEQYF.

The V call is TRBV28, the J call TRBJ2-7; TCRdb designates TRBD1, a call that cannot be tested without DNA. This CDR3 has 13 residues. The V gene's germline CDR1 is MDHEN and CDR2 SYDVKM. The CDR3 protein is CAIRRQEAYEQYF.

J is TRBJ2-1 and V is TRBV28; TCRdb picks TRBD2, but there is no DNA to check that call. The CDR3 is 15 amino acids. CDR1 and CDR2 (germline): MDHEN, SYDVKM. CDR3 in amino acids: CASSLVAGAANEQFF.

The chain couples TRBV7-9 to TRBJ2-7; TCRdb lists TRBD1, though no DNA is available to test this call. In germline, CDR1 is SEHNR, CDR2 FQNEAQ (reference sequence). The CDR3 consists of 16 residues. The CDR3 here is CASSLETGYGFYEQYF. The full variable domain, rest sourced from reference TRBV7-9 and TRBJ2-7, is DTGVSQNPRHKITKRGQNVTFRCDPISEHNRLYWYRQTLGQGPEFLTYFQNEAQLEKSRLLSDRFSAERPKGSFSTLEIQRTEQGDSAMYLCASSLETGYGFYEQYFGPGTRLTVT.

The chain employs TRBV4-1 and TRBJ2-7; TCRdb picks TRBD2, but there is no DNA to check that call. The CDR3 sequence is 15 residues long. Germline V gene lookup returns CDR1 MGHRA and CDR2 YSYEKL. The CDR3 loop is CASSQGPAGESGQYF.

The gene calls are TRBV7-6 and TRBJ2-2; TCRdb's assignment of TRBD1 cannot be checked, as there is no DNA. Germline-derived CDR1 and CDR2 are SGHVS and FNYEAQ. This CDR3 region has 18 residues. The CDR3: CASTVFLTGPSNTGELFF.

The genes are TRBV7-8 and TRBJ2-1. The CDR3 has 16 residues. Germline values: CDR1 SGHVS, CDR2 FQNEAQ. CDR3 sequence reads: CASSLTGWYGDNEQFF.

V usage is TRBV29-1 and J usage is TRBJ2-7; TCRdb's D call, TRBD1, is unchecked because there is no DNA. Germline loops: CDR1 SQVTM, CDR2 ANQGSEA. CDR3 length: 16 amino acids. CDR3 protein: CSVEDLDRGPPYEQYF.

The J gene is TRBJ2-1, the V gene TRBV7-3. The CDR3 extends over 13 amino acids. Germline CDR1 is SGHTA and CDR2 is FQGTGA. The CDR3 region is CASSRIIGDEQFF.

This CDR3 is CASSQYDSGGAYNEQFF. The rearrangement uses TRBV4-3 and TRBJ2-1; TCRdb proposes TRBD2, but this gene call is untestable without DNA. Germline V CDR1 and CDR2: LGHNA, YSLEER. CDR3 length: 17 residues.

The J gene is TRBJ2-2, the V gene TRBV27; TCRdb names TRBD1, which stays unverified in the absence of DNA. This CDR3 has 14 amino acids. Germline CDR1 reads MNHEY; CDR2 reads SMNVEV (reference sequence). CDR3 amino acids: CASSAGTSTGELFF.

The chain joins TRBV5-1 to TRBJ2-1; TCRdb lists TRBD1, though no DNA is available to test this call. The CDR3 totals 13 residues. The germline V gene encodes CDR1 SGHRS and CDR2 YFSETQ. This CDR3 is CASSGGGPPDQFF.

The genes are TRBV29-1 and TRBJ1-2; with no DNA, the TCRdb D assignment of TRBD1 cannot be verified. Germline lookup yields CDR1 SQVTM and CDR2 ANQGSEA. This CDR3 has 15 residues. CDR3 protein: CSVPGRGVSNYGYTF.

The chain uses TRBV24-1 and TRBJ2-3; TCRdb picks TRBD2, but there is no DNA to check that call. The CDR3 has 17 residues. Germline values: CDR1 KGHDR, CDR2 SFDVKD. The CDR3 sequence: CATSDAGTSGSTDTQYF.

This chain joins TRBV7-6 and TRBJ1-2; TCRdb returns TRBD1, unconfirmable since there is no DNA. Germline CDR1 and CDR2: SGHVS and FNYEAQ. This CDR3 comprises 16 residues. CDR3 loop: CASSLEVGQRADGYTF.

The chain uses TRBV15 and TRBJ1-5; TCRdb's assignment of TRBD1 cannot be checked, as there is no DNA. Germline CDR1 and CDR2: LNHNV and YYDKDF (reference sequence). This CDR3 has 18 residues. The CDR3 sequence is CATSRDLSTGRSNQPQHF.